This is a list of T cell receptor beta chains from one sample in a study of breast tumors, draining lymph nodes, adjacent tissues. TCRdb called the multiplex PCR reads again in MiXCR, with one record for every CDR3 protein. The sample holds some 130,000 distinct CDR3 sequences, 20% seen once. Sequencing input: axillary lymph node tissue. These receptor sequences come from a female donor with breast cancer. Some clones in this sample may be carry-over from other donors' samples. Both conserved end residues are part of each CDR3. D genes are given only for firm matches. Rows may omit the clone size; those that give it use once, few, many or a size class.

TRBJ2-1,TRBV20-1,TRBD1,13,many,TGCAGTGCTAGAGATAGGGGACAGGGTGAGCAGTTCTTC,CSARDRGQGEQFF
TRBJ2-7,TRBV7-6,TRBD2,16,many,TGTGCCAGCAGCCCAACGACTAGCGGGATTTTGTACGAGCAGTACTTC,CASSPTTSGILYEQYF
TRBJ2-2,TRBV18,-,15,-,TGTGCCAGCTCACCCGCGGGTAAGGGAACCGGGGAGCTGTTTTTT,CASSPAGKGTGELFF
TRBJ1-5,TRBV6-1,-,12,-,TGTGCCAGCAGTGACCCCCTGCGGCCCCAGCATTTT,CASSDPLRPQHF
TRBJ2-7,TRBV28,TRBD1,14,many,TGTGCCAGCAGTTACCCCGGGACAGAGTACGAGCAGTACTTC,CASSYPGTEYEQYF
TRBJ2-1,TRBV7-9,TRBD1,11,many,TGTGCCAGCACCCGAACAGGGGAACAGTTCTTC,CASTRTGEQFF
TRBJ2-5,TRBV18,-,14,-,TGTGCCAGCTCACCACCCGCATTTCAAGAGACCCAGTACTTC,CASSPPAFQETQYF
TRBJ2-1,TRBV2,TRBD2,15,many,TGTGCCAGCAGTGAGTCAGCGGGGGGGGACAATGAGCAGTTCTTC,CASSESAGGDNEQFF
TRBJ2-5,TRBV10-3,-,11,many,TGTGCCATCAGTGAGAGGGGGACCCAGTACTTC,CAISERGTQYF
TRBJ2-7,TRBV4-2,TRBD1,15,many,TGTGCCAGCAGCCAAGGCCGGGACAGCTTCTACGAGCAGTACTTC,CASSQGRDSFYEQYF
TRBJ1-5,TRBV2,-,16,many,TGTGCCAGCAGTGCAATTTTACAGACTCCAGATCAGCCCCAGCATTTT,CASSAILQTPDQPQHF
TRBJ2-3,TRBV6-6,TRBD2,16,many,TGTGCCAGCAGGCAGGAACTAGCGGTCCAAGGAGATACGCAGTATTTT,CASRQELAVQGDTQYF
TRBJ2-1,TRBV4-2,-,14,many,TGTGCCAGCAGCCAAGATTTTGTAGTCAATGAGCAGTTCTTC,CASSQDFVVNEQFF
TRBJ2-7,TRBV5-1,-,16,many,TGCGCCAGCATGGAGGGTGATCGCCAGGCATCACACGAGCAGTACTTC,CASMEGDRQASHEQYF
TRBJ2-1,TRBV20-1,TRBD2,14,many,TGCAGTGCTAGTGAAAGCGGGAGCTACAATGAGCAGTTCTTC,CSASESGSYNEQFF
TRBJ2-1,TRBV5-1,-,13,many,TGCGCCAGCTGTCCTTCAACCTACAATGAGCAGTTCTTC,CASCPSTYNEQFF
TRBJ1-3,TRBV6-4,-,21,-,TGTGCCAGCAGTGACACCGACTTCCAGGACAGCAAACAGTTATGTAGGAACACCATATATTTT,CASSDTDFQDSKQLCRNTIYF
TRBJ2-7,TRBV20-1,-,11,many,TGCAGCGCCGACAGTGTCGGCGAGCAGTACTTC,CSADSVGEQYF
TRBJ2-1,TRBV3-1,-,14,few,TGTGCCAGCAGCTCGACTAGGCGGGGCGATGAGCAGTTCTTC,CASSSTRRGDEQFF
TRBJ2-1,TRBV12-3/TRBV12-4,TRBD2,15,many,TGTGCCAGCAGCCCCGAGCGCGGGAGGGGGAATGAGCAGTTCTTC,CASSPERGRGNEQFF
TRBJ2-2,TRBV7-2,TRBD2,15,many,TGTGCCAGCAGCTTAAGGCGGGGGGGCCCCGGGGAGCTGTTTTTT,CASSLRRGGPGELFF
TRBJ1-5,TRBV19,-,15,many,TGTGCCAGTAACCCTGTTTCTAATAGCAATCAGCCCCAGCATTTT,CASNPVSNSNQPQHF
TRBJ2-6,TRBV20-1,-,16,-,TGCAGTGCTAGAGATGGCCGGTCCTCTGGGGCCAACGTCCTGACTTTC,CSARDGRSSGANVLTF
TRBJ1-2,TRBV24-1,TRBD1,15,many,TGTGCCACCAGTGACGGCTGGGACAGTGGAGGAGGCTACACCTTC,CATSDGWDSGGGYTF
TRBJ2-1,TRBV3-1,-,12,many,TGTGCCAGCAGCGCTATTTACGACGAGCAGTTCTTC,CASSAIYDEQFF
TRBJ2-3,TRBV29-1,-,13,many,TGCAGCGTTAAAACCCACAACCCAGATACGCAGTATTTT,CSVKTHNPDTQYF
TRBJ2-7,TRBV2,-,15,-,TGTGCCAGCAGTCCCCTTTCGGAGGCTTCCTACGAGCAGTACTTC,CASSPLSEASYEQYF
TRBJ2-2,TRBV12-3/TRBV12-4,-,13,many,TGTGCCAGCAGTCCCAGGGTAGCCGGGGAGCTGTTTTTT,CASSPRVAGELFF
TRBJ2-3,TRBV20-1,TRBD2,15,many,TGCAGTGCTAAAAAGCGGGGGGGTAGAACAGATACGCAGTATTTT,CSAKKRGGRTDTQYF
TRBJ2-1,TRBV20-1,TRBD2,14,many,TGCAGTGCTAAGGGGGGACTAGCGGGAGCTGAGCAGTTCTTC,CSAKGGLAGAEQFF
TRBJ1-2,TRBV28,-,14,-,TGTGCCAGCAGTACTCCTAGCCTAAACTATGGCTACACCTTC,CASSTPSLNYGYTF
TRBJ1-4,TRBV3-1,-,14,-,TGTGCCAGCAGCCAAGGGGTTCCCAATGAAAAACTGTTTTTT,CASSQGVPNEKLFF
TRBJ1-6,TRBV5-6,-,12,many,TGTGCCAGCAGCCCGGTTGGGGGCGAAGTCCACTTT,CASSPVGGEVHF
TRBJ2-7,TRBV4-2,TRBD2,15,many,TGTGCCAGCAGCTCTAATCCGGGACTAGTATTCGAGCAGTACTTC,CASSSNPGLVFEQYF
TRBJ1-5,TRBV3-1,-,16,many,TGTGCCAGCAGCCTTCTAATAGCCAGGGTGAATCAGCCCCAGCATTTT,CASSLLIARVNQPQHF
TRBJ2-5,TRBV24-1,TRBD1,16,many,TGTGCCACCAGTGACTTGGACAGGAAGAAGGGAGAGACCCAGTACTTC,CATSDLDRKKGETQYF
TRBJ1-3,TRBV18,-,14,few,TGTGCCAGCTCACCTTGGGCTTCGGGAAACACCATATATTTT,CASSPWASGNTIYF
TRBJ2-7,TRBV5-1,TRBD2,14,few,TGCGCCAGCAACTCACTAGCGGGAACCTACGAGCAGTACTTC,CASNSLAGTYEQYF
TRBJ2-1,TRBV4-1,TRBD2,17,many,TGCGCCAGCAGCCAAGATATCGCACTAGCGGGAAACAATGAGCAGTTCTTC,CASSQDIALAGNNEQFF
TRBJ1-2,TRBV20-1,-,12,many,TGCAGTGCTTCGACAGCTAACTATGGCTACACCTTC,CSASTANYGYTF